The 29 T cell receptor beta chains below all came from one sample that was sequenced in a study of T cell responses to AZD1222 COVID-19 vaccine. Sequenced by immunoSEQ multiplex PCR; TCRdb stores in-frame clones only, minus some. The table includes under 150,000 clones, about 87% detected once. The sample was peripheral blood, taken on day 0 of AZD1222 vaccination. The origin of the receptors is an adult in good health.

The CDR3 region is CASARGRTDTQYF. The CDR3 DNA reads TGTGCCAGCGCGAGGGGACGCACAGATACGCAGTATTTT. The chain couples TRBV5-6 to TRBJ2-3; TRBD1 or TRBD2 may be the D gene (5 bases each). Germline assignment: CDR1 SGHDT and CDR2 YYEEEE. The CDR3 runs 13 residues. Trimming cost V 7 bases and J 1 base, with 10 bases left between them. Together with reference TRBV5-6 and TRBJ2-3, the CDR3 gives the full variable domain: DAGVTQSPTHLIKTRGQQVTLRCSPKSGHDTVSWYQQALGQGPQFIFQYYEEEERQRGNFPDRFSGHQFPNYSSELNVNALLLGDSALYLCASARGRTDTQYFGPGTRLTVL.

The V gene is TRBV5-1, the J gene TRBJ2-7; 8 nucleotides line up with TRBD1. From germline, CDR1 is SGHRS and CDR2 YFSETQ. The CDR3 runs 15 residues. V lost 4 bases to trimming and J lost 0 bases; unmatched junction nucleotides: 6. The CDR3 is CASSARQGSSYEQYF. CDR3 coding DNA: TGCGCCAGCAGCGCCCGACAGGGGAGCTCCTACGAGCAGTACTTC.

The chain recombines TRBV11-1 with TRBJ2-5; 9 bases match TRBD2. The V gene end was trimmed by 6 bases and the J gene end by 0 bases; junction bases not matched to a gene: 8. The CDR3 loop spans 16 amino acids. CDR1 and CDR2 (germline): SGHAT, FQDESV (reference sequence). CDR3 amino acids: CASSRRTSVYQETQYF. As DNA, the CDR3 is TGTGCCAGCAGTCGCAGGACTAGCGTGTACCAAGAGACCCAGTACTTC.

The J gene is TRBJ2-2, the V gene TRBV5-1, with D possibly matching TRBD1 (6 bases). The CDR3 is 15 residues long. Germline V gene sequence: CDR1 SGHRS, CDR2 YFSETQ. V was pared by 0 bases and J by 3 bases, with 9 bases between. DNA for the CDR3: TGCGCCAGCAGCTTGGCGGCAGGGGACACCGGGGAGCTGTTTTTT. This translates into CASSLAAGDTGELFF.

The chain has TRBV7-9 and TRBJ1-5; 8 bases agree with TRBD1. Germline values: CDR1 SEHNR, CDR2 FQNEAQ (reference sequence). V gave up 5 bases and J gave up 5 bases; unmatched junction bases: 5. This CDR3 has 14 residues. The CDR3 DNA follows: TGTGCCAGCAGCAATACGACAGGGGATCAGCCCCAGCATTTT. This encodes CASSNTTGDQPQHF.

This clone has a single count. CDR3 sequence (DNA): TGTGCCAGCAGCCAGAGGGACAGCCCCTATGGCTACACCTTC. Its translation is CASSQRDSPYGYTF. The chain links TRBV3-1 (or the pseudogene TRBV3-2) to TRBJ1-2; 7 nucleotides align to TRBD1. Germline assignment: CDR1 LGHDT and CDR2 YNNKEL (reference sequence). J lost 4 bases, V lost 3 bases, and 5 bases had no gene match. The CDR3 totals 14 residues.

The gene calls are TRBV6-5 and TRBJ2-1; tentative D call: TRBD1 (5 bases). V was trimmed by 7 bases and J by 7 bases, leaving 17 bases between them. CDR1 and CDR2 (germline): MNHEY, SVGAGI. The CDR3 length is 14 residues. Written as DNA, the CDR3 is TGTGCCAGCACCTTACGTCAGGGAAAGAATGAGCAGTTCTTC. Translated, it gives CASTLRQGKNEQFF.

The chain combines TRBV18 with TRBJ1-2; D call uncertain. The CDR3 sequence is 15 residues long. Germline V gene lookup returns CDR1 KGHSH and CDR2 LQKENI. V lost 6 bases, J lost 4 bases, and 18 bases lay in between. The CDR3 DNA reads as TGTGCCAGCTCGCCATCGGGTGGGGATAGCTATGGCTACACCTTC. It translates to CASSPSGGDSYGYTF.

This chain links TRBV28 with TRBJ1-5; tentatively, D is TRBD1 (5 bases). V shed 1 base and J shed 6 bases, with 13 bases lying between them. The CDR3 consists of 15 residues. CDR1 MDHEN and CDR2 SYDVKM come from the germline V gene. CDR3 loop: CASSLSAGYGQPQHF. The CDR3 nucleotides read TGTGCCAGCAGTTTATCGGCAGGGTATGGTCAGCCCCAGCATTTT.

The chain joins TRBV9 to TRBJ1-3; D not certain. In germline, CDR1 is SGDLS, CDR2 YYNGEE. V was clipped by 2 bases and J by 8 bases, with 14 bases between them. CDR3 size: 14 residues. CDR3: CASSVGEGGYTIYF. The CDR3 region has the DNA TGTGCCAGCAGCGTTGGAGAGGGTGGGTACACCATATATTTT.

The gene calls are TRBV28 and TRBJ1-1, with a possible D match to TRBD1 (6 bases). CDR3 size: 12 residues. Germline CDR1 is MDHEN and CDR2 is SYDVKM. Trimming cost V 5 bases and J 11 bases, with 15 bases left between them. Here the CDR3 DNA reads TGTGCCAGCAGTCTCCGCCAGGGGTCGGCTTTCTTT. Amino acids: CASSLRQGSAFF.

The V call is TRBV5-1, the J call TRBJ2-3; the D gene is possibly TRBD1 (5 bases). Trimming took 4 bases from V and 11 from J, leaving 17 bases between them. Germline V gene lookup returns CDR1 SGHRS and CDR2 YFSETQ. The CDR3 spans 13 residues. The CDR3 here is CASSTRDSQGQYF. Written as DNA, the CDR3 is TGCGCCAGCAGCACCCGAGACAGTCAGGGGCAGTATTTT.

The rearrangement links TRBV19 to TRBJ2-1, with 8 bases lining up with TRBD1. CDR3 length: 15 amino acids. J gave up 8 bases and V 5 bases, and 11 bases lay outside the gene matches. Germline CDR1 and CDR2: LNHDA and SQIVND (reference sequence). The CDR3 DNA reads TGTGCCAGTAGTGACAGGGGCACCTTTATCGATGAGCAGTTCTTC. Amino acids: CASSDRGTFIDEQFF.

The chain links TRBV12-5 to TRBJ2-3; TRBD2 matches 9 bases. This CDR3 spans 16 amino acids. The germline V gene encodes CDR1 LGHNT and CDR2 FRNRAP. Trimming cost V 4 bases and J 0 bases; bases outside gene matches: 5. This chain's CDR3 is CASGSLTSGSTDTQYF. The DNA of the CDR3 is TGTGCTAGTGGTTCTCTAACTAGCGGGAGCACAGATACGCAGTATTTT.

The chain employs TRBV19 and TRBJ1-1; D is possibly TRBD1 (6 bases). The V end was cut by 3 bases, the J end by 1 base, with 9 bases between. Germline lookup yields CDR1 LNHDA and CDR2 SQIVND (reference sequence). The CDR3 spans 14 residues. For the CDR3, the DNA is TGTGCCAGTAGTATGGGACATTCGAACACTGAAGCTTTCTTT. Translating gives CASSMGHSNTEAFF.

V and J are TRBV6-6 and TRBJ1-5, with D tentatively TRBD1 (5 bases). The CDR3 extends over 12 amino acids. The V end was cut by 5 bases, the J end by 7 bases, with 9 bases between. Germline-derived CDR1 and CDR2 are MNHNY and SVGAGI (reference sequence). CDR3 bases: TGTGCCAGCAGTAGTTGGGGGCAGCCCCAGCATTTT. Protein product: CASSSWGQPQHF.

V usage is TRBV20-1 and J usage is TRBJ1-2, with 7 bases that match TRBD1. Trimming at V came to 3 bases and at J to 7 bases, leaving 8 bases not matched to a gene. Per the germline V gene, CDR1 is DFQATT and CDR2 is SNEGSKA (reference sequence). This CDR3 has 13 residues. CDR3 DNA sequence: TGCAGTGCTAGTAACCTGAACAGGGGTGGCTACACCTTC. Residues: CSASNLNRGGYTF.

The rearrangement joins TRBV21-1 to TRBJ2-3; TRBD2, the D gene given by the table, was not confirmed from the DNA. TRBV21-1 is described as a pseudogene. This CDR3 spans 18 amino acids. The CDR3 nucleotides are TGTGCCAGCAGCAAAGCTGGCTCTAGCGGGGGCAAGGGGGATACGCAGTATTTT. It translates to CASSKAGSSGGKGDTQYF.

V gene TRBV7-2 combines with J gene TRBJ1-2, with D hard to call. V was trimmed by 5 bases and J by 2 bases, leaving 9 bases between them. The length of the CDR3 is 13 residues. CDR1 and CDR2 (germline): SGHTA, FQGNSA. The CDR3 reads CASSPQTNYGYTF. DNA for the CDR3: TGTGCCAGCAGCCCCCAGACGAACTATGGCTACACCTTC.

The V gene is TRBV11-3, the J gene TRBJ2-7; tentatively, D is TRBD1 or TRBD2 (5 bases each). Trimming took 1 base from V and 3 from J, leaving 16 bases between them. Germline CDR1 and CDR2: SGHNT and YENEEA. CDR3 length: 16 amino acids. The CDR3 protein is CASSLGGMWGHYEQYF. The CDR3 bases are TGTGCCAGCAGCTTAGGGGGGATGTGGGGCCACTACGAGCAGTACTTC.

The rearrangement links TRBV19 to TRBJ1-5, with unresolved D. Germline CDR1 reads LNHDA; CDR2 reads SQIVND (reference sequence). Trimming took 5 bases from V and 3 from J, leaving 11 bases between them. The CDR3 runs 14 residues. The chain's CDR3 is CASSFYATNQPQHF. DNA for the CDR3: TGTGCCAGTAGTTTTTATGCTACCAATCAGCCCCAGCATTTT.

The chain has TRBV9 and TRBJ2-7, with 10 positions matching TRBD2. The J segment lost 0 bases and the V segment lost 0 bases, leaving 3 bases of the junction unmatched. Germline V gives CDR1 SGDLS, CDR2 YYNGEE. This CDR3 contains 16 residues. The CDR3 coding sequence is TGTGCCAGCAGCGTAGCGGCTAGCGGGAGCTCCTACGAGCAGTACTTC. Translated, it gives CASSVAASGSSYEQYF.

The V and J genes are TRBV25-1 and TRBJ2-7, with TRBD2 as a possible D gene (5 bases). Between the trimmed V and J ends, which lost 3 bases and 4 bases, there was a span of 19 bases. This CDR3 comprises 16 residues. Per the germline V gene, CDR1 is MGHDK and CDR2 is SYGVNS. The CDR3 DNA reads TGTGCCAGCAGTGACGCCCCTGGAGGAGGATCATACGAGCAGTACTTC. Its translation is CASSDAPGGGSYEQYF.

The chain couples TRBV5-5 to TRBJ2-5; D not certain. Germline CDR1 reads SGHKS; CDR2 reads YYEKEE (reference sequence). This CDR3 contains 15 residues. The V and J ends lost 0 bases and 0 bases respectively, with 9 bases between them. The CDR3 nucleotides read TGTGCCAGCAGCTTGGGGCTAGGTAACCAAGAGACCCAGTACTTC. Protein: CASSLGLGNQETQYF.

The chain links TRBV9 to TRBJ2-1, with D possibly TRBD1 on 5 matching bases. Germline CDR1 is SGDLS and CDR2 is YYNGEE. V gave up 2 bases and J gave up 3 bases, with 6 bases separating them. This CDR3 spans 13 amino acids. The CDR3 DNA is TGTGCCAGCAGCGTTCAGGGCTACAATGAGCAGTTCTTC. As protein: CASSVQGYNEQFF.

This chain connects TRBV2 to TRBJ2-1; 7 bases are a match to TRBD1. With 4 bases clipped from V and 9 bases from J, the junction kept 6 bases outside the gene matches. The CDR3 is made up of 13 amino acids. Germline V gives CDR1 SNHLY, CDR2 FYNNEI. The CDR3 loop is CASSVQGVVEQFF. DNA for the CDR3: TGTGCCAGCAGTGTCCAGGGGGTGGTTGAGCAGTTCTTC.

The V call is TRBV5-1, the J call TRBJ2-2, with a possible D match to TRBD2 (6 bases). There are 16 residues in the CDR3. Germline values: CDR1 SGHRS, CDR2 YFSETQ. The V end was cut by 4 bases, the J end by 1 base, with 14 bases between. The CDR3: CASSPRLAENTGELFF. Written as DNA, the CDR3 is TGCGCCAGCAGCCCGAGATTAGCGGAGAACACCGGGGAGCTGTTTTTT.

This rearrangement joins TRBV7-3 to TRBJ1-5; D gene ambiguous. CDR3 length: 13 amino acids. CDR1 is SGHTA, CDR2 FQGTGA, per germline. V was pared by 5 bases and J by 4 bases, with 9 bases between. Written as DNA, the CDR3 is TGTGCCAGCAGCCCGGGAGGGAATCAGCCCCAGCATTTT. Encoded protein: CASSPGGNQPQHF.

The chain employs TRBV5-5 and TRBJ2-7; possible D gene TRBD2, 5 bases. V lost 0 bases, J lost 7 bases, and 20 bases lay in between. The CDR3 has 16 amino acids. Germline-derived CDR1 and CDR2 are SGHKS and YYEKEE (reference sequence). In DNA form, the CDR3 reads TGTGCCAGCAGCTTGGCCGCGGGCTTAGACCCAAGTGAGCAGTACTTC. As protein: CASSLAAGLDPSEQYF.